The T cell receptor (beta chain) under discussion was sequenced for a study of molecular identifiers for immune sequencing clone quantification. Study at large: Within a replicate experiment, RNA obtained from either approximately 20,000 or 98,000 naive CD8 cells was divided into five aliquots, and four of those aliquots were then sequenced.

On this clonotype: As yet, its antigen is unknown. This may be a read error, as it is one base from a much larger clone. Given the absence of the conserved phenylalanine or tryptophan at the CDR3 end, a read error is likely.

Trimming took 0 bases from V and 3 from J, leaving 10 bases between them. The CDR3 is made up of 15 amino acids. Germline V CDR1 and CDR2: LGHNA, YSLEER. Construction of naive CD8 libraries employed about 18,000 to 1,100,000 sorted cells together with 10%, 30% or 50% RNA. Whole-study findings and limits: Spiked Jurkat TCR RNA equivalent to one cell was reportedly detectable in one million naive cells.

The use of previously described methods and listed TCR primers produced the bulk TCR libraries. TCRdb re-derived calls from the PCR reads in MiXCR, one entry per CDR3 protein. Among more than 450,000 distinct CDR3 sequences, 25% were seen once, and the ten largest hold 0.76%. The V call is TRBV4-3, the J call TRBJ2-3; tentatively, D is TRBD1 (6 bases). The sample consisted of naive CD8+ T cells from blood, with Jurkat cell RNA spiked in. The subset denotes: FACS-sorted CD8+CD4-CCR7+CD45RA+ naive T cells. The receptor comes from a human donor in good health. Some libraries in this study had Jurkat cell RNA spiked in. The CDR3 loop reads CASSQDPGQTDTQYS. In nucleotides, the CDR3 is TGCGCCAGCAGCCAAGATCCGGGACAAACAGATACGCAGTATTCT.